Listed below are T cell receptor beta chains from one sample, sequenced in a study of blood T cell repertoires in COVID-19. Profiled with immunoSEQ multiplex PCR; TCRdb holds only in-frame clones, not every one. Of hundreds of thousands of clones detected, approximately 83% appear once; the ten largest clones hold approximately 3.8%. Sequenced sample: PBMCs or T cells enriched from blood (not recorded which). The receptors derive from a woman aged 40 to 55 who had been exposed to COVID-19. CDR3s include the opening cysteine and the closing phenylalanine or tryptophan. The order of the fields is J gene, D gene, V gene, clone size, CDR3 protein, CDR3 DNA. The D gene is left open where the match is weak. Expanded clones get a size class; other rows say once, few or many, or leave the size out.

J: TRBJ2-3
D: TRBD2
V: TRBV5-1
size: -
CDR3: CASSPRAGGRADTQYF
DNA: TGCGCCAGCAGCCCCCGAGCGGGGGGGCGGGCAGATACGCAGTATTTT

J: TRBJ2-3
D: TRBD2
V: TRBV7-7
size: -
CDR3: CASSPLAGEPDTQYF
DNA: TGTGCCAGCAGCCCACTAGCGGGGGAGCCAGATACGCAGTATTTT

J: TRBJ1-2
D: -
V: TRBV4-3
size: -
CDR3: CASSHRGLRSYGYTF
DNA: TGCGCCAGCAGCCACAGGGGTTTAAGATCCTATGGCTACACCTTC

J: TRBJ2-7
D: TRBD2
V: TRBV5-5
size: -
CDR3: CASSLAGLAGNFYEQYF
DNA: TGTGCCAGCAGCTTGGCCGGGCTAGCGGGGAACTTCTACGAGCAGTACTTC

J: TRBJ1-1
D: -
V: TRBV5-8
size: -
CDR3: CASSFLSGYGTEAFF
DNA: TGTGCCAGCAGCTTTTTGTCAGGGTACGGCACTGAAGCTTTCTTT

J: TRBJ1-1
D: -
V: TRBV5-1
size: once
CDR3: CASSLNTLNTEAFF
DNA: TGCGCCAGCAGCCTGAACACACTGAACACTGAAGCTTTCTTT

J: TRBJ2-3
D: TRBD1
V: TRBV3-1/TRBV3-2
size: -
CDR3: CASRDRALDTQYF
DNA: TGTGCCAGCCGGGACAGGGCTCTTGATACGCAGTATTTT

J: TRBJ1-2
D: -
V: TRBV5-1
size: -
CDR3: CASSSILQGTRNGYTF
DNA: TGCGCCAGCAGCTCGATCCTTCAGGGGACGAGGAATGGCTACACCTTC

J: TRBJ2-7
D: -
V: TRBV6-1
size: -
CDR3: CASSERDFYEQYF
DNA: TGTGCCAGCAGTGAAAGGGACTTCTACGAGCAGTACTTC

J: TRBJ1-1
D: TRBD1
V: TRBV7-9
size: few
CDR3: CASSLNRGGDTEAFF
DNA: TGTGCCAGCAGCTTGAACAGGGGTGGGGACACTGAAGCTTTCTTT

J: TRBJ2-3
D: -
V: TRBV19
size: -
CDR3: CASRLDTDTQYF
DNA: TGTGCCAGTAGACTAGACACAGATACGCAGTATTTT

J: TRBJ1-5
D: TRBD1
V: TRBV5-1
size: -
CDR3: CASSKGTGFDQPQHF
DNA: TGCGCCAGCAGTAAAGGGACAGGGTTTGATCAGCCCCAGCATTTT

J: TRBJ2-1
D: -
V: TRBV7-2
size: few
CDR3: CASSLGVNRVLDEQFF
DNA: TGTGCCAGCAGCTTAGGTGTAAACAGGGTCTTGGATGAGCAGTTCTTC

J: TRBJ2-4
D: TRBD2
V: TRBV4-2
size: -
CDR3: CASSQDPGGGPLGAKNIQYF
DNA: TGTGCCAGCAGCCAAGATCCCGGCGGGGGGCCTTTGGGGGCCAAAAACATTCAGTACTTC

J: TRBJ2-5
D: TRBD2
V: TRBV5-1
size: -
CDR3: CASSQAPSGRIQETQYF
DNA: TGCGCCAGCAGCCAAGCTCCTAGCGGCAGAATACAAGAGACCCAGTACTTC

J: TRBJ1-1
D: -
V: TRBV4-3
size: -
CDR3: CASSLTGTTGAFF
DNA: TGCGCCAGCAGCCTCACCGGGACAACAGGAGCTTTCTTT

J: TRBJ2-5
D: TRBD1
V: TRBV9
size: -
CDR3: CASSVGGGRGSETQYF
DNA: TGTGCCAGCAGCGTAGGAGGGGGCAGGGGGTCAGAGACCCAGTACTTC

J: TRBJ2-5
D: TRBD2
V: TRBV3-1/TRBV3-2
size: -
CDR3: CASSQTSGGETQYF
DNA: TGTGCCAGCAGCCAAACTAGCGGGGGAGAGACCCAGTACTTC

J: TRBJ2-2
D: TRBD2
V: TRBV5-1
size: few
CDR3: CASSKGLAGTGELFF
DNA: TGCGCCAGCAGCAAGGGACTAGCTGGCACCGGGGAGCTGTTTTTT

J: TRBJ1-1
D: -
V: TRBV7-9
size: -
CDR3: CASNFPPGEAFF
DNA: TGTGCCAGCAACTTTCCCCCCGGGGAAGCTTTCTTT

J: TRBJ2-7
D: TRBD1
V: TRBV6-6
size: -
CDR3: CASSPSGTGGYEQYF
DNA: TGTGCCAGCAGTCCGTCCGGGACAGGGGGCTACGAGCAGTACTTC

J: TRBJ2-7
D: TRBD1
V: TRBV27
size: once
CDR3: CASSTKTGALYEQYF
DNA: TGTGCCAGCAGTACGAAGACAGGGGCCCTCTACGAGCAGTACTTC

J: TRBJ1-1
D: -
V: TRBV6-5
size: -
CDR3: CASSYRHEGNTEAFF
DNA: TGTGCCAGCAGTTACCGACACGAGGGGAACACTGAAGCTTTCTTT

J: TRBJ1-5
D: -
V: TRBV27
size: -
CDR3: CASSWQFNQPQHF
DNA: TGTGCCAGCAGTTGGCAGTTCAATCAGCCCCAGCATTTT

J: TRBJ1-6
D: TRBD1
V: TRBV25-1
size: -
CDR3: CASRKTGDSPLHF
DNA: TGTGCCAGCAGGAAGACAGGGGATTCACCCCTCCACTTT

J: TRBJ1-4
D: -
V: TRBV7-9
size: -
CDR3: CASSLSNEKLFF
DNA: TGTGCCAGCAGCTTGAGTAATGAAAAACTGTTTTTT

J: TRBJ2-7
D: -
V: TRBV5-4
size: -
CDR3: CASSFTGITRRSYEQYF
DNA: TGTGCCAGCAGCTTCACAGGGATAACGAGGAGGTCCTACGAGCAGTACTTC

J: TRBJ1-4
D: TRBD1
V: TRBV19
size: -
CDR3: CASSFGQGGKLFF
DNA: TGTGCCAGTAGTTTCGGACAGGGGGGAAAACTGTTTTTT

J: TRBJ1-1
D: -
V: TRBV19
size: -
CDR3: CASSIQVPTEAFF
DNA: TGTGCCAGTAGTATCCAGGTACCCACTGAAGCTTTCTTT

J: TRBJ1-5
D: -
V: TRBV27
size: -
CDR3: CASSQGRNQPQHF
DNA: TGTGCCAGCAGTCAGGGGCGGAATCAGCCCCAGCATTTT

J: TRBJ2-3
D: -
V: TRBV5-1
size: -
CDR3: CASSPARGASTDTQYF
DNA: TGCGCCAGCAGCCCGGCCCGGGGGGCCAGCACAGATACGCAGTATTTT

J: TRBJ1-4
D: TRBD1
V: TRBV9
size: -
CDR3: CASSPGRGGGAYEKLFF
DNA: TGTGCCAGCAGCCCCGGGAGGGGAGGGGGCGCGTATGAAAAACTGTTTTTT

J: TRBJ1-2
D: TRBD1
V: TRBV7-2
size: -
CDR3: CASSFDRGPNYGYTF
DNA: TGTGCCAGCAGCTTTGACAGGGGTCCTAACTATGGCTACACCTTC

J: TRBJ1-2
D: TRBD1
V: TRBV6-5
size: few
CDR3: CASSLQGQDYGYTF
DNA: TGTGCCAGCAGTTTACAGGGGCAGGACTATGGCTACACCTTC

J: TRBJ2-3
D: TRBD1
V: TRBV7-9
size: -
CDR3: CASSGQTGAGDTQYF
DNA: TGTGCCAGCAGCGGTCAAACAGGGGCGGGCGATACGCAGTATTTT

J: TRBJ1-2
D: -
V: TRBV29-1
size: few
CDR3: CSAERGALGGGYTF
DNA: TGCAGCGCCGAACGCGGCGCCCTGGGGGGGGGCTACACCTTC

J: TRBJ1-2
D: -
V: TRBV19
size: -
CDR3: CASSIDKMGLPYGYTF
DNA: TGTGCCAGTAGTATAGACAAAATGGGGCTCCCGTATGGCTACACCTTC

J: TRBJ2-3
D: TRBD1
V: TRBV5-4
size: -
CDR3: CASSATRSGQGASDTQYF
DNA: TGTGCCAGCAGCGCGACCCGCTCTGGACAGGGGGCTTCAGATACGCAGTATTTT

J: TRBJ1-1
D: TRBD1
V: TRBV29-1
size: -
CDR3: CSARTGEGEAFF
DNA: TGCAGCGCCCGGACAGGGGAGGGTGAAGCTTTCTTT

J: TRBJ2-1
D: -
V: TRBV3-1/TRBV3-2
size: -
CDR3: CASSPSGFYNEQFF
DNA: TGTGCCAGCAGTCCCAGCGGGTTCTACAATGAGCAGTTCTTC

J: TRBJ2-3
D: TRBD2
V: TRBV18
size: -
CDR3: CASSPGLAGTDTQYF
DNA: TGTGCCAGCTCACCCGGACTAGCCGGCACAGATACGCAGTATTTT

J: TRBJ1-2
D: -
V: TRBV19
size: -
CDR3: CASSLSSQNYGYTF
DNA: TGTGCCAGTAGTTTAAGTTCCCAGAACTATGGCTACACCTTC

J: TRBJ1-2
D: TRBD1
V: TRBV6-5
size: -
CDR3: CASRPTGEGGYTF
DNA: TGTGCCAGCAGGCCTACAGGGGAAGGTGGCTACACCTTC

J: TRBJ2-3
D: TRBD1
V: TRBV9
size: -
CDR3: CASSVGQGNTDTQYF
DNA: TGTGCCAGCAGCGTAGGACAGGGGAACACAGATACGCAGTATTTT

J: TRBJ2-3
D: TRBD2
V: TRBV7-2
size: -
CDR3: CASSPVAGGTDTQYF
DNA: TGTGCCAGCAGCCCCGTAGCGGGGGGCACAGATACGCAGTATTTT

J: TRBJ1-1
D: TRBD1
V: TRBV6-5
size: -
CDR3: CASTLGQFTEAFF
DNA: TGTGCCAGCACCCTGGGACAGTTCACTGAAGCTTTCTTT

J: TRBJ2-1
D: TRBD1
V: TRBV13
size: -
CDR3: CASSLLGTGNNEQFF
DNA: TGTGCCAGCAGCCTCCTGGGGACAGGCAACAATGAGCAGTTCTTC

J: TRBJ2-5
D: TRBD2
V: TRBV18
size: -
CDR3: CASSKMGLAGGPEETQYF
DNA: TGTGCCAGCTCAAAAATGGGACTAGCGGGGGGCCCAGAAGAGACCCAGTACTTC

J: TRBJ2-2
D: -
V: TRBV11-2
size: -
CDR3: CASSRPSGMNTGELFF
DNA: TGTGCCAGCAGCCGACCGTCAGGGATGAACACCGGGGAGCTGTTTTTT

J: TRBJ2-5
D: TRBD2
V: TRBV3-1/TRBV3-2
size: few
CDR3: CASSRVSGEDRETQYF
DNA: TGTGCCAGCAGCCGTGTTAGCGGGGAGGACAGAGAGACCCAGTACTTC

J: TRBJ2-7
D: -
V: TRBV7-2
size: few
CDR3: CASSLSPGAYEQYF
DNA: TGTGCCAGCAGCTTAAGTCCAGGGGCCTACGAGCAGTACTTC